The clone carrying this T cell receptor (beta chain) was found a few times. Its antigen is still unknown. Sequencing libraries for TCR beta were prepared with iRepertoire HTBI primers and Arm-PCR of CDR3 regions. In the original processing: Analysis of the samples identified around 64 TRBV and 13 to 15 TRBJ segments. One entry per CDR3 protein, called by TCRdb with MiXCR from the multiplex PCR reads. TCRdb, not the authors, supplied the V and J calls. Of fewer than 550,000 distinct CDR3 sequences in the sample, about a sixth were seen once. Time point: newly diagnosed GD, antithyroid drugs for less than 3 months. Scientists built the TCR library using RNA that was extracted from PBMCs. The sample comes from a study of regulatory T cells in long-lasting Graves disease. Germline lookup yields CDR1 SGHRS and CDR2 YFSETQ. This CDR3 has 16 amino acids. Trimming shortened V by 1 base and J by 1 base, and 12 bases separated the two germline ends.

General observations from the study: Favored usage of TRBV28, TRBJ1-2 and TRBJ2-5 was recorded in persistent disease.

The sample was also linked to a second study, of T cells in Graves' hyperthyroidism and ophthalmopathy. That report adds: HTBI primers were the set used in a first-round RT-PCR of the TCR CDR3.

The TCR sequence derives from a woman aged 18-30 years with Graves disease. The sample was peripheral blood mononuclear cells (PBMCs), taken at new diagnosis, from a patient treated with antithyroid drugs. The chain uses TRBV5-1 and TRBJ2-1; D may be TRBD1 (5 bases). This CDR3 reads CASSLLTVGSYNEQFF. The CDR3 DNA sequence: TGCGCCAGCAGCTTGTTGACAGTCGGGTCCTACAATGAGCAGTTCTTC.